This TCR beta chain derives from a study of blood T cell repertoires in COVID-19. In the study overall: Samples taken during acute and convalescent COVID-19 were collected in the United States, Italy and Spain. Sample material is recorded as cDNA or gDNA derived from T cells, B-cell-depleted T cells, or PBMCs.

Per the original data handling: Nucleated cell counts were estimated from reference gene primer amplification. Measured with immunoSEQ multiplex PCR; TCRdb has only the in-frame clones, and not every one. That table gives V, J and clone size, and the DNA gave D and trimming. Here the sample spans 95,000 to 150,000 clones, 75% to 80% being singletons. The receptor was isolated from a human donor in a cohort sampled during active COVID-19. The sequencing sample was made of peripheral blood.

The CDR3: CASSQDPPGEYNEQFF. The CDR3 nucleotides read TGCGCCAGCAGCCAAGATCCGCCAGGGGAATACAATGAGCAGTTCTTC. The chain has TRBV4-1 and TRBJ2-1; TRBD1 might be the D (6 bases). Germline lookup yields CDR1 MGHRA and CDR2 YSYEKL. The germline V and J ends were trimmed by 0 bases and 4 bases, with 13 bases remaining between them. The length of the CDR3 is 16 residues.